The entry below describes one TCR beta chain. The antigen remains undetermined. The sample comes from a study of CD8+ T cells in alopecia areata. Across the whole study: Treated patients were dosed with oral tofacitinib, taking 5 to 10 mg twice daily.

Researchers gathered lesional scalp punch biopsies and peripheral blood from patients with alopecia areata. CDR3 length: 14 residues. Trimming cost V 4 bases and J 5 bases; bases outside gene matches: 7. Germline V gene sequence: CDR1 SGHRS, CDR2 YFSETQ. Study-wide results and limits: Patients showed less clear TCR sequence sharing than mice, possibly partly because of HLA diversity. More clonal than normal scalp was lesional scalp, particularly alopecia totalis/universalis.

RNA was isolated and reverse transcribed to cDNA, the sequencing template. Repertoires were generated with immunoSEQ multiplex PCR, while TCRdb's copy carries only in-frame clones and drops some. The table lists 130,000 to 150,000 clones, 47% of them singletons. The sample comprised CD4+ T cells sorted from blood. This clonotype was sampled from a human donor with alopecia areata. The rearrangement uses TRBV5-1 and TRBJ2-7, with 9 bases identical to TRBD1. CDR3 sequence: CASSIPDRGDEQYF. The CDR3 DNA reads TGCGCCAGCAGCATCCCCGACAGGGGGGACGAGCAGTACTTC.